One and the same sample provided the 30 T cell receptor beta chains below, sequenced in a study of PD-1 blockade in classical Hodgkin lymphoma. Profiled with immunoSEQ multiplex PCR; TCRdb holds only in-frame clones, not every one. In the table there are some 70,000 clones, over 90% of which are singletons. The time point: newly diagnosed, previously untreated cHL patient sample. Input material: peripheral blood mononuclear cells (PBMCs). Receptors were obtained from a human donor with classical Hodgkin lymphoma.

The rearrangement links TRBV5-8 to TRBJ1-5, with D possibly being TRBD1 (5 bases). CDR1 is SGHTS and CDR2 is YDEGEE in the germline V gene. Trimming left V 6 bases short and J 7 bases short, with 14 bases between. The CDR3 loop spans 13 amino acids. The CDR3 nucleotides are TGTGCCAGCACCCCGGGCGGGGGGCAGCCCCAGCATTTT. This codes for CASTPGGGQPQHF.

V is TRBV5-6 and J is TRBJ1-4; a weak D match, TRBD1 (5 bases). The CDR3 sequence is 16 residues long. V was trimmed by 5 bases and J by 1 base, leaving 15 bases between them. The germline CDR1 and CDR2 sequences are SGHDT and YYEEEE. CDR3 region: CASSHLRDRTNEKLFF. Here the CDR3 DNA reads TGTGCCAGCAGTCACCTTAGAGACAGAACTAATGAAAAACTGTTTTTT.

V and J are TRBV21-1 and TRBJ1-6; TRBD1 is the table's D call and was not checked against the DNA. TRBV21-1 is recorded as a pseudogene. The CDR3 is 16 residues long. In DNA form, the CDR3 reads TGTGCCAGCAGCACCGACCCGGGACAGGAGAATTCACCCCTCCACTTT. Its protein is CASSTDPGQENSPLHF.

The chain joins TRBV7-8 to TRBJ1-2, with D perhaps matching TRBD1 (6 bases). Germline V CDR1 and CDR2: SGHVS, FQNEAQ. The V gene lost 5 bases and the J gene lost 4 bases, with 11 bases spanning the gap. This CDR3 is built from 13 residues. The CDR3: CASSITGSYGYTF. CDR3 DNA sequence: TGTGCCAGCAGCATTACAGGGAGCTATGGCTACACCTTC.

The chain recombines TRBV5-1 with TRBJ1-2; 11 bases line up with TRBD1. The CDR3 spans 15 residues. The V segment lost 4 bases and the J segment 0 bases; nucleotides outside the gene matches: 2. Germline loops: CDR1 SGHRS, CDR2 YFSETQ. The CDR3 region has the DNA TGCGCCAGCAGCGGGACAGGGGGAACTAACTATGGCTACACCTTC. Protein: CASSGTGGTNYGYTF.

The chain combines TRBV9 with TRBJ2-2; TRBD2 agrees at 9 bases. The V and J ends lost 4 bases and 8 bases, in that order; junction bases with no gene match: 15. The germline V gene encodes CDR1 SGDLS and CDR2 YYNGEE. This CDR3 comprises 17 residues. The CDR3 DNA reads TGTGCCAGCAGCCCCCCGCCGGCCGCGGGGGGGACGGGGGAGCTGTTTTTT. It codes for CASSPPPAAGGTGELFF. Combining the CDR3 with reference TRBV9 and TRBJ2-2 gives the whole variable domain DSGVTQTPKHLITATGQRVTLRCSPRSGDLSVYWYQQSLDQGLQFLIQYYNGEERAKGNILERFSAQQFPDLHSELNLSSLELGDSALYFCASSPPPAAGGTGELFFGEGSRLTVL.

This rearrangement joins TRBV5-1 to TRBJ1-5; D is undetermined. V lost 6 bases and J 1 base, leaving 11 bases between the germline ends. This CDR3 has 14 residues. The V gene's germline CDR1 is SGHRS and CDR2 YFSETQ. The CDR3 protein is CASKGPGSNQPQHF. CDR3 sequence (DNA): TGCGCCAGCAAGGGCCCGGGGAGCAATCAGCCCCAGCATTTT. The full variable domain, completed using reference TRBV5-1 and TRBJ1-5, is KAGVTQTPRYLIKTRGQQVTLSCSPISGHRSVSWYQQTPGQGLQFLFEYFSETQRNKGNFPGRFSGRQFSNSRSEMNVSTLELGDSALYLCASKGPGSNQPQHFGDGTRLSIL.

The DNA of the CDR3 is TGCAGCGTTGAAGCTTCCCACCAGGGGTTGAACACTGAAGCTTTCTTT. Protein: CSVEASHQGLNTEAFF. The V gene is TRBV29-1, the J gene TRBJ1-1; maybe TRBD1 (6 bases). CDR1 and CDR2 (germline): SQVTM, ANQGSEA. The length of the CDR3 is 16 residues. With 1 base removed from V and 0 bases from J, the gap between germline ends came to 15 bases.

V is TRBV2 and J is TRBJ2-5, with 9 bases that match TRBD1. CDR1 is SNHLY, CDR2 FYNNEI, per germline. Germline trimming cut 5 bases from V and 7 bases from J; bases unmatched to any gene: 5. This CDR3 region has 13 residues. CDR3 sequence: CASSWTGDVTQYF. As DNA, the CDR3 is TGTGCCAGCAGTTGGACAGGGGACGTGACCCAGTACTTC.

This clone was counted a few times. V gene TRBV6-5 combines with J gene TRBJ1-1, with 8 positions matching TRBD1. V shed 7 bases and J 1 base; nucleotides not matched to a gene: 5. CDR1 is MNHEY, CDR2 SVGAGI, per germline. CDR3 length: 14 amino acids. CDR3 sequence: CASTQGAENTEAFF. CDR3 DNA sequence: TGTGCCAGCACCCAGGGGGCGGAGAACACTGAAGCTTTCTTT.

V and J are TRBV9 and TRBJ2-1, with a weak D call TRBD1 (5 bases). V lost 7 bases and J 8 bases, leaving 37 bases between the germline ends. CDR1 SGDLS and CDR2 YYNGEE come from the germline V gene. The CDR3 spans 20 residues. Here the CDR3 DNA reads TGTGCCAGCCCACCAATATACCATTTGGGGCCGCGTCACCCCCACGATGAGCAGTTCTTC. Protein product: CASPPIYHLGPRHPHDEQFF.

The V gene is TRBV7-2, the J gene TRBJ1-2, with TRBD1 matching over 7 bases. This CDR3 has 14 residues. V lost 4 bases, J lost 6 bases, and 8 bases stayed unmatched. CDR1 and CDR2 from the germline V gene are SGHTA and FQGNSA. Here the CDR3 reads CASSSRYRGDGYTF. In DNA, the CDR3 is TGTGCCAGCAGCTCCAGATACAGGGGTGATGGCTACACCTTC.

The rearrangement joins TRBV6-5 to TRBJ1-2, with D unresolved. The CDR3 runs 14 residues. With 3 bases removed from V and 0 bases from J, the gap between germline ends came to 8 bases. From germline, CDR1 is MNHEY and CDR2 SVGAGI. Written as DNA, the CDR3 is TGTGCCAGCAGTTATGGTAGAGCTAACTATGGCTACACCTTC. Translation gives CASSYGRANYGYTF.

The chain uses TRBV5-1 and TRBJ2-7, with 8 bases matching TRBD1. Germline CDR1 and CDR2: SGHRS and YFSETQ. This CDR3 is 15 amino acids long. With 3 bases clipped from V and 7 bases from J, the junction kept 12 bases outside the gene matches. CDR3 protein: CASSSEPGQEQEQYF. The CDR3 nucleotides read TGCGCCAGCAGCTCGGAACCGGGACAGGAGCAAGAGCAGTACTTC.

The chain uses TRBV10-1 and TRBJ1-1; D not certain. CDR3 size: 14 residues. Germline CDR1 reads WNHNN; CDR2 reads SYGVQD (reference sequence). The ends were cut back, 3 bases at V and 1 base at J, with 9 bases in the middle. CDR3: CASSERGKNTEAFF. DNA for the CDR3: TGCGCCAGCAGTGAACGGGGAAAGAACACTGAAGCTTTCTTT.

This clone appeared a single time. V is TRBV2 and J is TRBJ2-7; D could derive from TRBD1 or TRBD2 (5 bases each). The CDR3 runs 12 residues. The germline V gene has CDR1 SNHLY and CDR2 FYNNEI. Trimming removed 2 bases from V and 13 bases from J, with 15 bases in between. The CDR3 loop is CASSEWGTPIYF. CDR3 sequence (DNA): TGTGCCAGCAGTGAATGGGGGACCCCGATATACTTC.

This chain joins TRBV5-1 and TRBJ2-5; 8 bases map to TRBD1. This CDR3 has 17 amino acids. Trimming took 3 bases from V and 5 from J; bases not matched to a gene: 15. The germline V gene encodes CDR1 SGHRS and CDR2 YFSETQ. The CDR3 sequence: CASSSLSSSTGGETQYF. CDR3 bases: TGCGCCAGCAGCTCCCTATCGAGCTCTACAGGGGGGGAGACCCAGTACTTC.

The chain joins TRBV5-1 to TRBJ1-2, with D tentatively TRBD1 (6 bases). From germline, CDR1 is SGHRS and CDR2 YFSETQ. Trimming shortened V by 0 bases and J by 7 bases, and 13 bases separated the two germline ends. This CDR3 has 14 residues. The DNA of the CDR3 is TGCGCCAGCAGCTTGGACAGGGTGGTTGGTGGCTACACCTTC. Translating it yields CASSLDRVVGGYTF.

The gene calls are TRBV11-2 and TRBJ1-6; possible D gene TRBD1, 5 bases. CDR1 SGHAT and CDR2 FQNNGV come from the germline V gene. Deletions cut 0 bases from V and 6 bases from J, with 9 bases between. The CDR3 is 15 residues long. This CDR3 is CASSLDGTSNSPLHF. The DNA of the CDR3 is TGTGCCAGCAGCTTAGACGGGACGTCTAATTCACCCCTCCACTTT.

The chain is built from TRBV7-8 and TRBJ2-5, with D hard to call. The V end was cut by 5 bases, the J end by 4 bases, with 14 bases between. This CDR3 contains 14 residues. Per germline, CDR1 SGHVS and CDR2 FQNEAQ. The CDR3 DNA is TGTGCCAGCAGCCCAAAACACTCAAGAGAGACCCAGTACTTC. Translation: CASSPKHSRETQYF.

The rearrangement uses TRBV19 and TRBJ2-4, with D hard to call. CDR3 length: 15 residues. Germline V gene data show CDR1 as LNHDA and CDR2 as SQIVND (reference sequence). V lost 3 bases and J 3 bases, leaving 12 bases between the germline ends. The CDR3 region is CASSIVGDVKNIQYF. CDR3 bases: TGTGCCAGTAGTATTGTCGGAGATGTCAAAAACATTCAGTACTTC.

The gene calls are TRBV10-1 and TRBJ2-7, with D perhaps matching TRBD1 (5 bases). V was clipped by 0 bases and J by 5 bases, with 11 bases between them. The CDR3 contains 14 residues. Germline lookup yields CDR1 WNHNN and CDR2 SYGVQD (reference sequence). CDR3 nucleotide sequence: TGCGCCAGCAGTGAGTCGGGGCCCTACGACGAGCAGTACTTC. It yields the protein CASSESGPYDEQYF.

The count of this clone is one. The CDR3 region has the DNA TGTGCCAGCAGCTTAAGGCCCTCACAGGGGGCGCATAACACTGAAGCTTTCTTT. It translates to CASSLRPSQGAHNTEAFF. V is TRBV7-9 and J is TRBJ1-1; TRBD1 agrees at 9 bases. The J segment lost 2 bases and the V segment lost 2 bases, leaving 12 bases of the junction unmatched. CDR3 length: 18 amino acids. Germline V gene lookup returns CDR1 SEHNR and CDR2 FQNEAQ (reference sequence).

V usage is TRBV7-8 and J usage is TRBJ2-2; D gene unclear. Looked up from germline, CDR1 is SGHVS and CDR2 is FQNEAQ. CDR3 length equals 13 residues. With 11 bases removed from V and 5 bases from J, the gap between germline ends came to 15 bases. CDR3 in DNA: TGTGCCGAAGGGCCTAGTGCGACCGGGGAGCTGTTTTTT. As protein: CAEGPSATGELFF.

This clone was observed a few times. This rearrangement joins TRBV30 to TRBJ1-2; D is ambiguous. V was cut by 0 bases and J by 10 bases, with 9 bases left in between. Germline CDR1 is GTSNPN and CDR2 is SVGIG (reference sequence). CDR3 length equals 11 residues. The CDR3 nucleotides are TGTGCCTGGAGTGTATACCATGACTACACCTTC. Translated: CAWSVYHDYTF.

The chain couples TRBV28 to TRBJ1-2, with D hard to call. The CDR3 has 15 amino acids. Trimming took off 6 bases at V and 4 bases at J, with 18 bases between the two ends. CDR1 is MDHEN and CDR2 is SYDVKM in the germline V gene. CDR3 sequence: CASSSQELGRYGYTF. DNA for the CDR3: TGTGCCAGCAGCTCCCAGGAGCTCGGTCGCTATGGCTACACCTTC.

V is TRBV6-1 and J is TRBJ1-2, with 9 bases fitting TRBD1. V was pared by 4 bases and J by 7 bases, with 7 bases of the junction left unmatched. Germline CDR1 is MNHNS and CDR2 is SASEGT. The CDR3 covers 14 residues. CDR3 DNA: TGTGCCAGCAGTGCTACAGGGGGCCGGGGTGGCTACACCTTC. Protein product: CASSATGGRGGYTF.

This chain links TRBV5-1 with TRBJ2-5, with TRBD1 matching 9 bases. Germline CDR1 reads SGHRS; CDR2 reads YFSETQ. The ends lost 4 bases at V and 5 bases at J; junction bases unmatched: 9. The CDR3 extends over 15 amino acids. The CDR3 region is CASSLSWTGVETQYF. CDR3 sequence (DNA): TGCGCCAGCAGCCTGTCTTGGACAGGGGTGGAGACCCAGTACTTC.

CDR3: CASSLKTAYYEQYF. CDR3 bases: TGTGCCAGCAGCTTAAAGACTGCGTACTACGAGCAGTACTTC. The V and J genes are TRBV7-8 and TRBJ2-7, with D hard to call. From germline, CDR1 is SGHVS and CDR2 FQNEAQ. The CDR3 sequence is 14 residues long. The germline V and J ends were trimmed by 2 bases and 3 bases, with 11 bases remaining between them.

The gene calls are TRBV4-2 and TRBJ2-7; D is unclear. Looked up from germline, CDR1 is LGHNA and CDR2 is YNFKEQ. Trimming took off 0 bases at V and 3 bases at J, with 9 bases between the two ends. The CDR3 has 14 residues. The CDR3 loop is CASSQEVQSYEQYF. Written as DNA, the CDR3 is TGTGCCAGCAGCCAAGAGGTTCAGAGCTACGAGCAGTACTTC.